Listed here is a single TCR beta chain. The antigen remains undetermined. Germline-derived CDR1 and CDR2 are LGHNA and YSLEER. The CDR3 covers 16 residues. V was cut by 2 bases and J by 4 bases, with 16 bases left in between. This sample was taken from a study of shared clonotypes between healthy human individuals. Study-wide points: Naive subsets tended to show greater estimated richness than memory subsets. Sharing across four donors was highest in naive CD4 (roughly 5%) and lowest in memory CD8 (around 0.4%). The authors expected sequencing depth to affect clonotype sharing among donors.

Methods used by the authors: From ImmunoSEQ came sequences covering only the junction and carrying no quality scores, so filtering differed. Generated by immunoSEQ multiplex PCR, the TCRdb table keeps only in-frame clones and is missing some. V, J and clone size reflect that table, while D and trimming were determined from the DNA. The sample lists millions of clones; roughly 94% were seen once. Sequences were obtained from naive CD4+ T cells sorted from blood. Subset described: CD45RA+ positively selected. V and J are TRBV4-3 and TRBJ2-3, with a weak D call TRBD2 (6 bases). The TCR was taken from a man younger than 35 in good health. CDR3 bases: TGCGCCAGCAGCCAATTCTCCCAGGGAGGAGCAGATACGCAGTATTTT. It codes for CASSQFSQGGADTQYF.